The entry below describes one T cell receptor (beta chain). This CDR3 has 18 residues. Germline CDR1 is LNHDA and CDR2 is SQIVND (reference sequence). Trimming took off 6 bases at V and 4 bases at J, with 25 bases between the two ends. This sample is drawn from a study of blood T cell repertoires in COVID-19. About the study: T cells, B-cell-depleted T cells, or PBMCs provided the cDNA or gDNA that served as material.

TCRdb's table, derived via immunoSEQ multiplex PCR, lists solely in-frame clones and lacks some. The repertoire has 470,000 or so clones, 80% to 90% of them found once; the top ten carry under 4%. V gene TRBV19 combines with J gene TRBJ2-1; D is possibly TRBD2 (6 bases). The sequencing sample was made of peripheral blood. The clonotype originates from a human donor in a cohort sampled during active COVID-19. CDR3 DNA: TGTGCCAGTAGCAGGAGGGGTGGCGCAGCGGCTTTTTACAATGAGCAGTTCTTC. This gives the protein CASSRRGGAAAFYNEQFF. Drawing the rest from reference TRBV19 and TRBJ2-1, the complete variable domain is DGGITQSPKYLFRKEGQNVTLSCEQNLNHDAMYWYRQDPGQGLRLIYYSQIVNDFQKGDIAEGYSVSREKKESFPLTVTSAQKNPTAFYLCASSRRGGAAAFYNEQFFGPGTRLTVL.